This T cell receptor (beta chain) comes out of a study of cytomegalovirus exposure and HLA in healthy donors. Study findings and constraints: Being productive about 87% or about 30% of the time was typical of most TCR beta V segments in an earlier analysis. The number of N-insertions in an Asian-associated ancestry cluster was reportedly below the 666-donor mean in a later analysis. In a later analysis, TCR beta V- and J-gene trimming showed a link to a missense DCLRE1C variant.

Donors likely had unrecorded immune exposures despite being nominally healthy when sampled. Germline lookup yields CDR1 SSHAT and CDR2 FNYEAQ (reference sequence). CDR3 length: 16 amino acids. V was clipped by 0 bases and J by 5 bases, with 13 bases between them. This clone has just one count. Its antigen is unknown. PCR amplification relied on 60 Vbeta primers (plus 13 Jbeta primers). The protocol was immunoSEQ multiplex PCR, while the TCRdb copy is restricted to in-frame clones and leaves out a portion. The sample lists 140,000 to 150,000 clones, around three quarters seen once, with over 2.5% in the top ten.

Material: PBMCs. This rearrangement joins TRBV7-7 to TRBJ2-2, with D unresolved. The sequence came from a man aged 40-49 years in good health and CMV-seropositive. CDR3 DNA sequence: TGTGCCAGCAGCTTAGCGAGCCCCATGGAGACCGGGGAGCTGTTTTTT. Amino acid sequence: CASSLASPMETGELFF.